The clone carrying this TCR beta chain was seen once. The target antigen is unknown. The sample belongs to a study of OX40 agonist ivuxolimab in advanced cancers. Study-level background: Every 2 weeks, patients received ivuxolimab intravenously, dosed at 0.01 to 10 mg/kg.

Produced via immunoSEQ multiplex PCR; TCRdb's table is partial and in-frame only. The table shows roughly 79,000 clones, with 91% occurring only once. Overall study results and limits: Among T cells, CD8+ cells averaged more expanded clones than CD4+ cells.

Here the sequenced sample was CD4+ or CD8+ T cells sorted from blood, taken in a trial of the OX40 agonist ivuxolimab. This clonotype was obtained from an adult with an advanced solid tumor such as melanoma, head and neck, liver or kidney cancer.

CDR3 in amino acids: CASSFSTRDPLNEQYF. The CDR3 DNA is TGCGCCAGCAGCTTCTCGACTAGGGACCCTTTAAACGAGCAGTACTTC. The rearrangement joins TRBV5-1 to TRBJ2-7, with D tentatively TRBD2 (6 bases). The CDR3 sequence is 16 residues long. V dropped 2 bases and J dropped 5 bases, with 20 bases sitting between them. The germline V gene has CDR1 SGHRS and CDR2 YFSETQ.